This T cell receptor beta chain appears in the sequencing data of a study of technical replicates of blood from four donors. Using immunoSEQ multiplex PCR, the repertoire was profiled, and TCRdb retains in-frame clones only, with some absent. The repertoire holds more than 50,000 clones, about 86% seen once, with roughly 5.2% in the top ten. The germline V and J ends were trimmed by 0 bases and 2 bases, with 19 bases remaining between them. This CDR3 is 18 amino acids long. CDR1 and CDR2 (germline): LGHNA, YSLEER. This clonotype was sampled from a human donor in good health. Some clones in this sample may be carry-over from other donors' samples. The chain combines TRBV4-3 with TRBJ1-2; D may be TRBD1 (5 bases). The sequencing input was PBMCs. CDR3 protein: CASSQDLTGGGGNYGYTF. The CDR3 DNA reads as TGCGCCAGCAGCCAAGACTTAACCGGGGGGGGAGGAAACTATGGCTACACCTTC.